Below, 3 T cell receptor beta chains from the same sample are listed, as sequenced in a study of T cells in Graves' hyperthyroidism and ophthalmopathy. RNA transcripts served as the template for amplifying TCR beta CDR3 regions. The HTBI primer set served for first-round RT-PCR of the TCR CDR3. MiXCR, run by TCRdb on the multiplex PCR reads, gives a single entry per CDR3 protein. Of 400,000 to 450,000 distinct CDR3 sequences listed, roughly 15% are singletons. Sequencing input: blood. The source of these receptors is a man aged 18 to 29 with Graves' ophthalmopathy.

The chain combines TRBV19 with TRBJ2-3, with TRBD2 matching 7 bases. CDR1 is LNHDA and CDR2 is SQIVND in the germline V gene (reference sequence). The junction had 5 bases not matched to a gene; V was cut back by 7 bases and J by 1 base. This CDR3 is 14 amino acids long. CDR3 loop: CASTGTTGTDTQYF. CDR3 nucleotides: TGTGCCAGTACCGGGACTACCGGCACAGATACGCAGTATTTT.

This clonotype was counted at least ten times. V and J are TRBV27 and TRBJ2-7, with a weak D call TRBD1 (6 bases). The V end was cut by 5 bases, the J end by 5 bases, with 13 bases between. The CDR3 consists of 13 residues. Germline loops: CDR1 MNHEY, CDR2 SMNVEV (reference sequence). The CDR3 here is CASSPRGMDEQYF. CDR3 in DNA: TGTGCCAGCAGTCCCAGGGGCATGGACGAGCAGTACTTC.

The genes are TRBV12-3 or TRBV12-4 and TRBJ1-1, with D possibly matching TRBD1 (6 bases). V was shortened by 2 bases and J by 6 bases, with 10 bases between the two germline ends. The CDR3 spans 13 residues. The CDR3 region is CASSLRGGPEAFF. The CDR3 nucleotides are TGTGCCAGCAGTTTAAGGGGGGGGCCTGAAGCTTTCTTT.